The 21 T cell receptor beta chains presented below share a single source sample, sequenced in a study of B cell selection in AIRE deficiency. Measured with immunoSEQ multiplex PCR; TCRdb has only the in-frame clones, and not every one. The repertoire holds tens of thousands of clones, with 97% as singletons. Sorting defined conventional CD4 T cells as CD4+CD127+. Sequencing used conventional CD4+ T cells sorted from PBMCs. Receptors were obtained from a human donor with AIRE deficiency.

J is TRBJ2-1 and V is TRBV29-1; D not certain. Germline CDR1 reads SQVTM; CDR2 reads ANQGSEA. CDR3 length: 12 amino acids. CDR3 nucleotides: TGCAGTCCAAGGACCTCCTACAATGAGCAGTTCTTC. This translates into CSPRTSYNEQFF.

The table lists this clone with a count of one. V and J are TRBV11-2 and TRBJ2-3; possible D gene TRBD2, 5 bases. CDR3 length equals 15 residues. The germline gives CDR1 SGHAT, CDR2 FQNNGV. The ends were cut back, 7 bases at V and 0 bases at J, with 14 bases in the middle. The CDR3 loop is CASTRSGYSTDTQYF. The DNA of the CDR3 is TGTGCCAGCACCAGGAGCGGATATAGCACAGATACGCAGTATTTT.

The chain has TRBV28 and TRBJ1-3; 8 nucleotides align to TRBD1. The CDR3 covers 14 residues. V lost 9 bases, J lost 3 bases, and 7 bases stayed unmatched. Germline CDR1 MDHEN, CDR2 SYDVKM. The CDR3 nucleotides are TGTGCCAGTCTAACAGGGGGTCTTGGAAACACCATATATTTT. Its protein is CASLTGGLGNTIYF.

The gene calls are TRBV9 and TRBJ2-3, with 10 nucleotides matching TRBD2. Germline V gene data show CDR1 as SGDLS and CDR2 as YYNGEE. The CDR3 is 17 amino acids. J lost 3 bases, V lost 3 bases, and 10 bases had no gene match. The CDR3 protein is CASSASGSWGSTDTQYF. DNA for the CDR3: TGTGCCAGCAGCGCTAGCGGGAGCTGGGGAAGTACAGATACGCAGTATTTT. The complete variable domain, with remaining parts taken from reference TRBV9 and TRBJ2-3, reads DSGVTQTPKHLITATGQRVTLRCSPRSGDLSVYWYQQSLDQGLQFLIQYYNGEERAKGNILERFSAQQFPDLHSELNLSSLELGDSALYFCASSASGSWGSTDTQYFGPGTRLTVL.

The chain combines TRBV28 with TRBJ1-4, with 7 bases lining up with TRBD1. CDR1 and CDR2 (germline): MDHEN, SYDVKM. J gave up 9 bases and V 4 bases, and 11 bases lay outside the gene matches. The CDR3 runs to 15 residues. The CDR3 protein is CASSSLTGWIQKLFF. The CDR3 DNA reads TGTGCCAGCAGTTCCTTGACAGGGTGGATACAAAAACTGTTTTTT.

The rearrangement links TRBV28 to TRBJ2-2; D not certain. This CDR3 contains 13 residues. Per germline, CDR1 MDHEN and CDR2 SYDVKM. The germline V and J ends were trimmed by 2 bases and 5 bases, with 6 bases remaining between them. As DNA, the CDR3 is TGTGCCAGCAGTTTACAGGAGACCGGGGAGCTGTTTTTT. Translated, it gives CASSLQETGELFF.

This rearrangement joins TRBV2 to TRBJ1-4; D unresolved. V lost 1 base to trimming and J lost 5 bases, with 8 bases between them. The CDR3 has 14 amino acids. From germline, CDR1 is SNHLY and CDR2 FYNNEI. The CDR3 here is CASSEEEGNEKLFF. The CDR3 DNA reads TGTGCCAGCAGTGAAGAGGAAGGGAATGAAAAACTGTTTTTT.

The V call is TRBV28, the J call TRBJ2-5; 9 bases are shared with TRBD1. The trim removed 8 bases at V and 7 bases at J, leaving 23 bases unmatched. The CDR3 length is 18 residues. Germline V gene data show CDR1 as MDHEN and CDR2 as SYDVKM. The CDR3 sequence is CASVPPGQGVESGVTQYF. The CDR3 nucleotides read TGTGCCAGCGTTCCTCCGGGACAGGGTGTGGAGTCAGGCGTGACCCAGTACTTC. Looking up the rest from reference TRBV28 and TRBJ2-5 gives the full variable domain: DVKVTQSSRYLVKRTGEKVFLECVQDMDHENMFWYRQDPGLGLRLIYFSYDVKMKEKGDIPEGYSVSREKKERFSLILESASTNQTSMYLCASVPPGQGVESGVTQYFGPGTRLLVL.

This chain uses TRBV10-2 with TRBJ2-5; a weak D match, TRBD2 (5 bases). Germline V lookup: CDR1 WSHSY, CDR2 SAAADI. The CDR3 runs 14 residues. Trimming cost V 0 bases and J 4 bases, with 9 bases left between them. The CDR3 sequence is CASSESSRVETQYF. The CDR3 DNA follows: TGCGCCAGCAGTGAGTCGTCGAGGGTAGAGACCCAGTACTTC.

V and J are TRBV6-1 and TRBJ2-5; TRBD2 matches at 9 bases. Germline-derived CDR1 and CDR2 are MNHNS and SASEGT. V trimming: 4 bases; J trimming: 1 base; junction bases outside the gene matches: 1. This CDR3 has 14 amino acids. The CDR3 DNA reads TGTGCCAGCAGTGCAGCGGGAGGCCAAGAGACCCAGTACTTC. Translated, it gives CASSAAGGQETQYF.

The CDR3 protein is CASSLALLTSRASSTDTQYF. Here the CDR3 DNA reads TGTGCCAGCAGCTTAGCGCTTTTAACTAGTAGGGCCTCTAGCACAGATACGCAGTATTTT. V usage is TRBV7-2 and J usage is TRBJ2-3, with D maybe TRBD2 (5 bases). Germline CDR1 and CDR2: SGHTA and FQGNSA. Trimming cost V 0 bases and J 0 bases, with 22 bases left between them. The CDR3 runs 20 residues. The full variable domain, with the rest looked up from reference TRBV7-2 and TRBJ2-3, is GAGVSQSPSNKVTEKGKDVELRCDPISGHTALYWYRQSLGQGLEFLIYFQGNSAPDKSGLPSDRFSAERTGGSVSTLTIQRTQQEDSAVYLCASSLALLTSRASSTDTQYFGPGTRLTVL.

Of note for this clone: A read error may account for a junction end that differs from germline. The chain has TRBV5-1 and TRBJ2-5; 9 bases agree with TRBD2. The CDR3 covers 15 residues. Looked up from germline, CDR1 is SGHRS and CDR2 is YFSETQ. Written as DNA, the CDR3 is TGCGCCAGCAGGCCTAGCGGGACTTCCCAACAGACCCAGTACTTC. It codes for CASRPSGTSQQTQYF. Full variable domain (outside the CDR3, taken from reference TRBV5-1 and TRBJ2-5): KAGVTQTPRYLIKTRGQQVTLSCSPISGHRSVSWYQQTPGQGLQFLFEYFSETQRNKGNFPGRFSGRQFSNSRSEMNVSTLELGDSALYLCASRPSGTSQQTQYFGPGTRLLVL.

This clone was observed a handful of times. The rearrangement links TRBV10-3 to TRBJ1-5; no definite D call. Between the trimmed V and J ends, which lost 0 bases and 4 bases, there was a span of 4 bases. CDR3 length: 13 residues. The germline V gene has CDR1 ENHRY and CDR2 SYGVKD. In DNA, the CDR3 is TGTGCCATCAGTGAGTCGAATAATCAGCCCCAGCATTTT. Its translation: CAISESNNQPQHF.

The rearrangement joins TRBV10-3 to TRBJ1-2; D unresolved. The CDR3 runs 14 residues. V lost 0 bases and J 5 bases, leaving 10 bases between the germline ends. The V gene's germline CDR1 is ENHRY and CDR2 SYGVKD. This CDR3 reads CAISESVRVYGYTF. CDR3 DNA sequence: TGTGCCATCAGTGAGTCGGTTAGGGTGTATGGCTACACCTTC.

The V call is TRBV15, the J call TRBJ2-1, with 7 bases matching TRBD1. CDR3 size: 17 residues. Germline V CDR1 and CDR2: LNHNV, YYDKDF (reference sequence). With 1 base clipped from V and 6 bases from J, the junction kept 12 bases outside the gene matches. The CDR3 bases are TGTGCCACCAGCAGAGCTAGCAGCAGGGGGATGCGCAATGAGCAGTTCTTC. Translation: CATSRASSRGMRNEQFF.

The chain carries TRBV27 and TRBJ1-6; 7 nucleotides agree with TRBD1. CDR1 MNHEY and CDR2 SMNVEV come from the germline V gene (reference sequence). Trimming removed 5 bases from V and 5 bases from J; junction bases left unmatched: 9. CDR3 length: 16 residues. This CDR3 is CASSPLGTVNNSPLHF. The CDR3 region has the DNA TGTGCCAGCAGTCCCCTGGGGACAGTTAATAATTCACCCCTCCACTTT.

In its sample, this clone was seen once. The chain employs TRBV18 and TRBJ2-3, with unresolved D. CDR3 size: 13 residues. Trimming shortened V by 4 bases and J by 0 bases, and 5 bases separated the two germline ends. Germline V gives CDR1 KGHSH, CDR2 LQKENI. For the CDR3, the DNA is TGTGCCAGCTCACTCCTTAGCACAGATACGCAGTATTTT. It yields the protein CASSLLSTDTQYF. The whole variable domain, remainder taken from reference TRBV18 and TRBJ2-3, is NAGVMQNPRHLVRRRGQEARLRCSPMKGHSHVYWYRQLPEEGLKFMVYLQKENIIDESGMPKERFSAEFPKEGPSILRIQQVVRGDSAAYFCASSLLSTDTQYFGPGTRLTVL.

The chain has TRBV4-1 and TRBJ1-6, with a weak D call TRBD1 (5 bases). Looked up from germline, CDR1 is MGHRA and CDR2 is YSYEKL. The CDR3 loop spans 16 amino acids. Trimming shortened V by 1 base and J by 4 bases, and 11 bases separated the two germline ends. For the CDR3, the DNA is TGCGCCAGCAGCCAAGGCGCAGGGACTTATAATTCACCCCTCCACTTT. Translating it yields CASSQGAGTYNSPLHF.

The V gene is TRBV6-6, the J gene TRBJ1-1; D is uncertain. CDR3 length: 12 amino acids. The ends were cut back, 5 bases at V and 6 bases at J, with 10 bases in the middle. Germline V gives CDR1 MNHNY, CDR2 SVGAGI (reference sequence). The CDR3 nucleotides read TGTGCCAGCAGTCCGGGCAAGGCTGAAGCTTTCTTT. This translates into CASSPGKAEAFF.

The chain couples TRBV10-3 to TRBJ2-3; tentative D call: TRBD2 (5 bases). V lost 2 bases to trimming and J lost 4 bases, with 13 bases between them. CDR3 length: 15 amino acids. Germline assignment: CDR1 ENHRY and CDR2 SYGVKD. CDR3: CAISESNGNADTQYF. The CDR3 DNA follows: TGTGCCATCAGTGAGAGTAACGGGAACGCAGATACGCAGTATTTT.

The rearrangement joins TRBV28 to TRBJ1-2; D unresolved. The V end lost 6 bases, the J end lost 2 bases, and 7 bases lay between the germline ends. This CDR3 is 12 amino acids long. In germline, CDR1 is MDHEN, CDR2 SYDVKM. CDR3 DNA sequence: TGTGCCAGCAGAATGCTAAACTATGGCTACACCTTC. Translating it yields CASRMLNYGYTF.